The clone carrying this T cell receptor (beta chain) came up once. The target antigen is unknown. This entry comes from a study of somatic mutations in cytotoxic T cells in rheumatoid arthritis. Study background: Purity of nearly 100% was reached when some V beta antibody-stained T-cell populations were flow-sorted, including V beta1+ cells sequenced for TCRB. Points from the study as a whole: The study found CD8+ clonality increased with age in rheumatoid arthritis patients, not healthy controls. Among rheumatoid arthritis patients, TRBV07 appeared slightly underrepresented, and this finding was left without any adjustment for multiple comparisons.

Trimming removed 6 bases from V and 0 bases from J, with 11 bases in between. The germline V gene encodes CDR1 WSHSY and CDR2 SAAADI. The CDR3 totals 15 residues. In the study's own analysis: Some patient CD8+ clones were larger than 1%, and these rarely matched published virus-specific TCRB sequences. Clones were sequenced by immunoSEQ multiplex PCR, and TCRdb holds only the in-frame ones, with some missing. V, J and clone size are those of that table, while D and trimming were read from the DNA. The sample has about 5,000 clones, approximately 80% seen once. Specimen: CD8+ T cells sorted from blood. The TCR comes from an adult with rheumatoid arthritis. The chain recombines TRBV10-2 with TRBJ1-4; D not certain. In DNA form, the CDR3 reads TGCGCCAGCAGCCAACTAACGGCAACTAATGAAAAACTGTTTTTT. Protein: CASSQLTATNEKLFF.